A selection of T cell receptor beta chains follows, all from one sample in a study of T cells in Graves' hyperthyroidism and ophthalmopathy. TCRdb re-called the multiplex PCR reads through MiXCR, storing one row per CDR3 protein. The repertoire holds about 400,000 distinct CDR3 sequences, 11% to 15% seen once, with under 30% in the top ten. The sample comprised blood. The receptors originated from a man between 45 and 60 years old with Graves' ophthalmopathy. Both conserved end residues are part of each CDR3. D genes are given only for firm matches. Some rows have no size entry. The others give once, few or many, or a class for an expanded clone.

clone_size: many; v_call: TRBV6-5; j_call: TRBJ1-5; d_call: NA; cdr3_aa: CASSYSGAAISNQPQHF; cdr3_nt: TGTGCCAGCAGTTACTCTGGGGCGGCGATTAGCAATCAGCCCCAGCATTTT
clone_size: NA; v_call: TRBV19; j_call: TRBJ2-3; d_call: NA; cdr3_aa: CASSILWRAESTDTQYF; cdr3_nt: TGTGCCAGTAGTATCCTTTGGAGAGCGGAGAGCACAGATACGCAGTATTTT
clone_size: many; v_call: TRBV6-5; j_call: TRBJ1-6; d_call: NA; cdr3_aa: CASSYNREMNSPLHF; cdr3_nt: TGTGCCAGCAGTTACAACAGGGAGATGAATTCACCCCTCCACTTT
clone_size: many; v_call: TRBV3-1; j_call: TRBJ2-2; d_call: NA; cdr3_aa: CASSLIHTGELFF; cdr3_nt: TGTGCCAGCAGCCTGATTCACACCGGGGAGCTGTTTTTT
clone_size: many; v_call: TRBV20-1; j_call: TRBJ1-5; d_call: NA; cdr3_aa: CSARVGVGNQPQHF; cdr3_nt: TGCAGTGCTAGAGTGGGAGTGGGCAATCAGCCCCAGCATTTT
clone_size: many; v_call: TRBV28; j_call: TRBJ2-1; d_call: TRBD2; cdr3_aa: CASSSIAGGLDNEQFF; cdr3_nt: TGTGCCAGCAGTTCGATAGCGGGAGGGCTTGACAATGAGCAGTTCTTC
clone_size: many; v_call: TRBV20-1; j_call: TRBJ1-5; d_call: TRBD1; cdr3_aa: CSASYPTGSQPQHF; cdr3_nt: TGCAGTGCTAGCTACCCGACAGGGAGTCAGCCCCAGCATTTT
clone_size: many; v_call: TRBV6-1; j_call: TRBJ2-7; d_call: TRBD1; cdr3_aa: CASSRGTGNSYEQYF; cdr3_nt: TGTGCCAGCAGCAGGGGGACAGGGAATAGCTACGAGCAGTACTTC
clone_size: many; v_call: TRBV20-1; j_call: TRBJ2-4; d_call: NA; cdr3_aa: CSARYGTRFDTNIQYF; cdr3_nt: TGCAGTGCTAGGTACGGGACAAGGTTCGATACGAACATTCAGTACTTC
clone_size: NA; v_call: TRBV10-2; j_call: TRBJ2-5; d_call: NA; cdr3_aa: CASSNTGPPETQYF; cdr3_nt: TGCGCCAGCAGTAACACCGGACCCCCGGAGACCCAGTACTTC
clone_size: few; v_call: TRBV25-1; j_call: TRBJ2-7; d_call: TRBD2; cdr3_aa: CASSGLAGDPYEQYF; cdr3_nt: TGTGCCAGCAGTGGGTTAGCGGGAGACCCCTACGAGCAGTACTTC
clone_size: many; v_call: TRBV19; j_call: TRBJ2-1; d_call: TRBD2; cdr3_aa: CASSVSSGISYNEQFF; cdr3_nt: TGTGCCAGTAGTGTCTCTAGCGGGATCTCCTACAATGAGCAGTTCTTC
clone_size: NA; v_call: TRBV25-1; j_call: TRBJ2-3; d_call: NA; cdr3_aa: CASSDPSKSTDTQYF; cdr3_nt: TGTGCCAGCAGTGACCCGAGCAAGAGCACAGATACGCAGTATTTT
clone_size: NA; v_call: TRBV12-3/TRBV12-4; j_call: TRBJ2-5; d_call: TRBD2; cdr3_aa: CASSTSSGSGETQYF; cdr3_nt: TGTGCCAGCAGTACCTCTAGCGGGAGTGGGGAGACCCAGTACTTC
clone_size: many; v_call: TRBV6-6; j_call: TRBJ2-3; d_call: TRBD2; cdr3_aa: CASSYSLTSGSSDTQYF; cdr3_nt: TGTGCCAGCAGTTACTCGTTGACTAGCGGGAGTTCAGATACGCAGTATTTT
clone_size: many; v_call: TRBV20-1; j_call: TRBJ1-2; d_call: NA; cdr3_aa: CSINQLVYGTMGYTF; cdr3_nt: TGCAGTATAAATCAACTAGTTTATGGGACGATGGGCTACACCTTC
clone_size: many; v_call: TRBV29-1; j_call: TRBJ2-3; d_call: NA; cdr3_aa: CSANRDTDTQYF; cdr3_nt: TGCAGCGCCAACCGAGATACAGATACGCAGTATTTT
clone_size: many; v_call: TRBV20-1; j_call: TRBJ1-1; d_call: NA; cdr3_aa: CSAGGGRLGTEAFF; cdr3_nt: TGCAGTGCCGGGGGGGGCAGGCTCGGCACTGAAGCTTTCTTT
clone_size: few; v_call: TRBV28; j_call: TRBJ2-1; d_call: NA; cdr3_aa: CASTIGGSYNEQFF; cdr3_nt: TGTGCCAGCACCATCGGAGGGAGCTACAATGAGCAGTTCTTC
clone_size: many; v_call: TRBV20-1; j_call: TRBJ2-1; d_call: TRBD1; cdr3_aa: CSAIRGTGGIDEQFF; cdr3_nt: TGCAGTGCTATAAGGGGGACAGGGGGCATCGATGAGCAGTTCTTC
clone_size: many; v_call: TRBV14; j_call: TRBJ2-1; d_call: TRBD2; cdr3_aa: CASSHKTSGTWGQFF; cdr3_nt: TGTGCCAGCAGCCATAAGACTAGCGGCACCTGGGGGCAGTTCTTC
clone_size: many; v_call: TRBV28; j_call: TRBJ2-7; d_call: NA; cdr3_aa: CASSLGLYEQYF; cdr3_nt: TGTGCCAGCAGCCTTGGACTGTACGAGCAGTACTTC
clone_size: NA; v_call: TRBV2; j_call: TRBJ2-1; d_call: NA; cdr3_aa: CASRLDTAGNEQFF; cdr3_nt: TGTGCCAGCAGATTAGACACAGCTGGCAATGAGCAGTTCTTC
clone_size: few; v_call: TRBV12-3/TRBV12-4; j_call: TRBJ2-1; d_call: NA; cdr3_aa: CASSFAGTYNEQFF; cdr3_nt: TGTGCCAGCAGTTTCGCTGGAACCTACAATGAGCAGTTCTTC
clone_size: few; v_call: TRBV28; j_call: TRBJ1-2; d_call: NA; cdr3_aa: CASSVRGRDGYTF; cdr3_nt: TGTGCCAGCTCTGTGCGGGGGCGGGATGGCTACACCTTC
clone_size: many; v_call: TRBV10-3; j_call: TRBJ1-5; d_call: TRBD1; cdr3_aa: CAISDRDRVQPQHF; cdr3_nt: TGTGCCATCAGTGACCGGGACAGGGTACAGCCCCAGCATTTT
clone_size: few; v_call: TRBV19; j_call: TRBJ2-3; d_call: TRBD2; cdr3_aa: CASRVRGSFHTQYF; cdr3_nt: TGTGCCAGTAGGGTCCGCGGGAGCTTCCATACGCAGTATTTT
clone_size: many; v_call: TRBV20-1; j_call: TRBJ2-1; d_call: TRBD2; cdr3_aa: CSAFRLAGTNEQFF; cdr3_nt: TGCAGTGCTTTTCGACTAGCGGGGACAAATGAGCAGTTCTTC
clone_size: NA; v_call: TRBV15; j_call: TRBJ2-2; d_call: TRBD1; cdr3_aa: CATSRVPGTGGSGELFF; cdr3_nt: TGTGCCACCAGCAGAGTCCCCGGGACAGGGGGCTCCGGGGAGCTGTTTTTT
clone_size: many; v_call: TRBV7-9; j_call: TRBJ1-1; d_call: NA; cdr3_aa: CASSLVSENTEAFF; cdr3_nt: TGTGCCAGCAGCTTAGTGTCAGAGAACACTGAAGCTTTCTTT
clone_size: many; v_call: TRBV19; j_call: TRBJ1-1; d_call: NA; cdr3_aa: CASSINRESGAFF; cdr3_nt: TGTGCCAGTAGTATAAACAGGGAGAGTGGAGCTTTCTTT
clone_size: few; v_call: TRBV19; j_call: TRBJ1-1; d_call: TRBD1; cdr3_aa: CASSTGQVNDEAFF; cdr3_nt: TGTGCCAGTAGTACGGGACAGGTGAACGATGAAGCTTTCTTT
clone_size: many; v_call: TRBV18; j_call: TRBJ1-2; d_call: NA; cdr3_aa: CASSPGGFGYTF; cdr3_nt: TGTGCCAGCTCACCCGGGGGCTTTGGCTACACCTTC
clone_size: many; v_call: TRBV7-9; j_call: TRBJ1-2; d_call: NA; cdr3_aa: CASSLEITRLGHGYTF; cdr3_nt: TGTGCCAGCAGCCTTGAGATAACCCGGTTGGGTCATGGCTACACCTTC
clone_size: many; v_call: TRBV7-8; j_call: TRBJ2-1; d_call: NA; cdr3_aa: CASSYGSIALGYNEQFF; cdr3_nt: TGTGCCAGCAGCTATGGTAGTATTGCTTTGGGGTACAATGAGCAGTTCTTC
clone_size: many; v_call: TRBV30; j_call: TRBJ1-2; d_call: NA; cdr3_aa: CAWMGENYGYTF; cdr3_nt: TGTGCCTGGATGGGGGAGAACTATGGCTACACCTTC
clone_size: many; v_call: TRBV24-1; j_call: TRBJ2-3; d_call: NA; cdr3_aa: CATSGFTDTQYF; cdr3_nt: TGTGCCACCAGTGGTTTCACAGATACGCAGTATTTT
clone_size: few; v_call: TRBV12-5; j_call: TRBJ2-1; d_call: TRBD2; cdr3_aa: CASGPNSGYNEQLF; cdr3_nt: TGTGCTAGTGGCCCAAATAGCGGGTACAATGAGCAGCTCTTC
clone_size: many; v_call: TRBV2; j_call: TRBJ1-3; d_call: NA; cdr3_aa: CASSFLWISGNTIYF; cdr3_nt: TGTGCCAGCAGTTTCCTATGGATCTCTGGAAACACCATATATTTT
clone_size: many; v_call: TRBV2; j_call: TRBJ1-5; d_call: TRBD1; cdr3_aa: CASRIQGAGYQPQHF; cdr3_nt: TGTGCCAGCAGGATCCAGGGGGCGGGGTATCAGCCCCAGCATTTT
clone_size: many; v_call: TRBV27; j_call: TRBJ2-1; d_call: NA; cdr3_aa: CATSLGGGPNNEQFF; cdr3_nt: TGTGCCACCAGCTTAGGGGGGGGACCCAACAATGAGCAGTTCTTC
clone_size: many; v_call: TRBV3-1; j_call: TRBJ1-2; d_call: TRBD1; cdr3_aa: CASSQTSWTGNYGYTF; cdr3_nt: TGTGCCAGCAGCCAAACCTCGTGGACAGGGAACTATGGCTACACCTTC
clone_size: many; v_call: TRBV4-2; j_call: TRBJ2-3; d_call: NA; cdr3_aa: CASSQESVSGSTDTQYF; cdr3_nt: TGTGCCAGCAGCCAAGAATCGGTGAGCGGGAGCACAGATACGCAGTATTTT
clone_size: NA; v_call: TRBV11-2; j_call: TRBJ2-1; d_call: TRBD2; cdr3_aa: CASSSSASGYNEQFF; cdr3_nt: TGTGCCAGCAGCTCTTCCGCTAGCGGATACAATGAGCAGTTCTTC
clone_size: few; v_call: TRBV19; j_call: TRBJ1-5; d_call: TRBD1; cdr3_aa: CASTDGTGWVSDQPQHF; cdr3_nt: TGTGCCAGTACGGATGGGACAGGATGGGTTTCCGATCAGCCCCAGCATTTT
clone_size: many; v_call: TRBV5-1; j_call: TRBJ2-7; d_call: TRBD1; cdr3_aa: CASSPTGGRRSYEQYF; cdr3_nt: TGCGCCAGCAGCCCGACAGGGGGCAGAAGGTCCTACGAGCAGTACTTC
clone_size: few; v_call: TRBV6-2/TRBV6-3; j_call: TRBJ2-1; d_call: TRBD1; cdr3_aa: CASSYSTGTGHYNEQFF; cdr3_nt: TGTGCCAGCAGTTACTCGACTGGGACAGGTCATTACAATGAGCAGTTCTTC
clone_size: many; v_call: TRBV18; j_call: TRBJ2-7; d_call: NA; cdr3_aa: CASSPQGTRRLEQYF; cdr3_nt: TGTGCCAGCTCACCACAGGGGACGAGAAGACTCGAGCAGTACTTC